This T cell receptor (beta chain) comes out of a study of T cell repertoires in cytomegalovirus infection. This CDR3 contains 15 residues. Germline CDR1 SGHTA, CDR2 FQGNSA. V lost 0 bases and J 4 bases, leaving 10 bases between the germline ends. Study-wide results and limits: Frequencies of public TCR beta families were cumulated, and this identified carriers of CMV plus the relevant HLA.

Many counts were recorded for this clonotype. The antigen remains undetermined. Each CDR3 protein is one row after TCRdb ran MiXCR on the reads. The sample has approximately 70,000 distinct CDR3 sequences; approximately 24% are singletons. The sequenced sample was PBMCs, sequenced either directly or after in vitro stimulation (not recorded which). This sequence joins TRBV7-2 and TRBJ1-5, with D uncertain. The sequence derives from a human donor in good health (CMV status not recorded). Some clones in this sample may be carry-over from other donors' samples. The CDR3 loop reads CASSLAPGGNQPQHF. The CDR3 DNA is TGTGCCAGCAGCTTAGCGCCAGGTGGGAATCAGCCCCAGCATTTT. Full variable domain (rest looked up from reference TRBV7-2 and TRBJ1-5): GAGVSQSPSNKVTEKGKDVELRCDPISGHTALYWYRQSLGQGLEFLIYFQGNSAPDKSGLPSDRFSAERTGGSVSTLTIQRTQQEDSAVYLCASSLAPGGNQPQHFGDGTRLSIL.